Here is one T cell receptor (beta chain) with its context. Its antigen is not identified. V was clipped by 5 bases and J by 3 bases; unmatched bases: 3. Germline-derived CDR1 and CDR2 are SGHRS and YFSETQ. The CDR3 runs 15 residues. Every bit of the isolated RNA underwent reverse transcription, so sequencing read expressed TCRB transcripts. Only in-frame clones appear in the TCRdb table, and some are missing; sequencing was by immunoSEQ multiplex PCR. Among about 660,000 clones listed, over 13% were seen once. The data were obtained in a study of beta chain features in type 1 diabetes. Study summary: Similarity in age, gender and cell yields was seen between patients and healthy donors.

Study findings and constraints: Type 1 diabetes patients showed a moderate but significant shortening of TCRB CDR3s in all four CD4+ subsets.

Based on CD45RO/CCR7/CD25/CD127/CD95/CD27, CD4+ regulatory, stem cell-like memory, naive and central memory cells were sorted. Sequencing was done on a sample of naive CD4+ T cells from blood. This receptor was identified in a man aged 18 to 30 with type 1 diabetes. V gene TRBV5-1 combines with J gene TRBJ2-6; TRBD1 aligns across 9 bases. The CDR3 DNA reads as TGCGCCAGCAGTTGGACAGGGGTTGGGGCCAACGTCCTGACTTTC. This gives the protein CASSWTGVGANVLTF.